The sequence of this T cell receptor (beta chain) was determined in a study of blood T cell repertoires in COVID-19. As for the study in general: Some COVID-19 samples were acute and others convalescent; all came from the United States, Italy and Spain.

The ends lost 5 bases at V and 0 bases at J; junction bases unmatched: 6. CDR3 length: 15 amino acids. Germline CDR1 is SGHAT and CDR2 is FQNNGV. Original methodology: Quantification of nucleated cells was approximated via reference gene primer amplification. Assay used: immunoSEQ multiplex PCR; TCRdb lists only in-frame clones, some missing. V and J calls and clone size are as listed in that table; D and trimming were resolved from the DNA. The sample carries tens of thousands of clones, 91% recorded once. The sequence was collected from a man aged 70 or older with active COVID-19. The sample taken for sequencing was peripheral blood. The chain uses TRBV11-2 and TRBJ1-1; 7 nucleotides line up with TRBD1. CDR3 DNA: TGTGCCAGCAGCACAAGGACAGGTTTGAACACTGAAGCTTTCTTT. Translation gives CASSTRTGLNTEAFF.